This T cell receptor beta chain was sequenced for a study of T cell responses to AZD1222 COVID-19 vaccine. Profiled with immunoSEQ multiplex PCR; TCRdb holds only in-frame clones, not every one. The data show more than 85,000 clones, just under 95% seen once. Germline CDR1 is GTSNPN and CDR2 is SVGIG (reference sequence). CDR3 length: 15 amino acids. The V segment lost 2 bases and the J segment 2 bases; nucleotides outside the gene matches: 5. The sequence was collected from an adult who received the AZD1222 COVID-19 vaccine. The genes are TRBV30 and TRBJ2-3; TRBD2 matches at 9 bases. The sequencing here drew on peripheral blood, taken 28 days after the second AZD1222 dose. The CDR3 sequence: CAWSPLAGITDTQYF. The DNA of the CDR3 is TGTGCCTGGAGTCCGCTAGCGGGGATCACAGATACGCAGTATTTT.